The T cell receptor (beta chain) described here comes from a study of T cells in Graves' hyperthyroidism and ophthalmopathy. Study overall: Peripheral blood draws took place at initial diagnosis, ahead of any treatment.

General observations from the study: Also found in blood were most expanded thyroid clonotypes above 0.001.

Per the germline V gene, CDR1 is MNHEY and CDR2 is SVGEGT. The V segment lost 4 bases and the J segment 3 bases; nucleotides outside the gene matches: 2. This CDR3 is built from 14 residues. This clonotype was observed many times. Its antigen is currently unknown. Hyperthyroidism in the patients, aged 18 to 65, was newly diagnosed and under 2 months in duration. Patients having uncontrolled infection, another autoimmune disease, pregnancy or lactation were not included. It was RNA transcripts that yielded the amplified TCR beta CDR3 regions. Researchers ran a first-round RT-PCR on the TCR CDR3 using the HTBI primer set. Each CDR3 protein gets one entry after TCRdb re-called the multiplex PCR reads with MiXCR. The sample consists of 360,000 or so distinct CDR3 sequences, 19% of them appearing once.

This TCR derives from a woman between 18 and 29 years old with Graves' hyperthyroidism. Sequencing input: blood. This sequence joins TRBV6-2 or TRBV6-3 and TRBJ1-5; 8 bases are a match to TRBD1. The CDR3 sequence is CASSWTGINQPQHF. The CDR3 coding sequence is TGTGCCAGCAGTTGGACAGGGATCAATCAGCCCCAGCATTTT.